The 16 T cell receptor beta chains presented below share a single source sample, sequenced in a study of tumor and adjacent non-tumor tissue in lung cancer. A modified ARM-PCR protocol with three rounds of nested PCR amplified TCRbeta. TCRdb re-called the multiplex PCR reads through MiXCR, storing one row per CDR3 protein. The sample carries about 67,000 distinct CDR3 sequences, roughly 77% recorded once. The template was RNA from unsorted bulk tissue. The normal lung tissue was taken more than 3 cm from the tumor edge. The source material was distant non-tumor lung tissue. The receptors come from a man between 60 and 70 years old with non-small cell lung cancer.

As concerns this clonotype: A much more abundant neighbour one base away suggests this may be a read error. V gene TRBV7-8 combines with J gene TRBJ2-7; a weak D match, TRBD1 (7 bases). The CDR3 has 14 amino acids. Looked up from germline, CDR1 is SGHVS and CDR2 is FQNEAQ. The CDR3 nucleotides read TGTGCCAGCATCTTAGGGGCAGGGGGGTACGAGCAGTACTTC. This encodes CASILGAGGYEQYF.

A remark on this clonotype: Lacking the conserved final phenylalanine or tryptophan, this CDR3 likely reflects a read error. The rearrangement joins TRBV4-1 to TRBJ2-1; D is unclear. The CDR3 consists of 15 residues. Germline assignment: CDR1 MGHRA and CDR2 YSYEKL. CDR3 in DNA: TGCGCCAGCAGCCAAGATGACGTCTCCTACAATGGGCAGTTCTTG. Protein: CASSQDDVSYNGQFL.

Regarding this clonotype: A much larger clone differs from this one at a single base, so this may be a read error. The chain employs TRBV11-2 and TRBJ2-1; unclear D gene. Germline V lookup: CDR1 SGHAT, CDR2 FQNNGV. CDR3 length: 9 residues. Here the CDR3 reads CTSGNEQFF. CDR3 DNA sequence: TGTACCAGTGGGAATGAGCAGTTCTTC.

Concerning this clonotype itself: This may be a read error: a much more frequent sequence differs by one nucleotide. The chain combines TRBV30 with TRBJ2-7; 8 nucleotides match TRBD1. The CDR3 is 14 amino acids. In germline, CDR1 is GTSNPN, CDR2 SVGIG (reference sequence). DNA of the CDR3: TGTGTCTGGGGCGGGACAGGCCCACTCTACGAGCAGTACTTC. It specifies CVWGGTGPLYEQYF.

The V and J genes are TRBV6-5 and TRBJ1-5; D gene unclear. The CDR3 contains 13 residues. V dropped 9 bases and J dropped 4 bases, with 13 bases sitting between them. Germline values: CDR1 MNHEY, CDR2 SVGAGI. This CDR3 reads CASSRGLNQPQHF. The DNA for the CDR3 is TGTGCCAGTTCCCGAGGGCTAAATCAGCCCCAGCATTTT.

As regards this clonotype: This CDR3 is missing its conserved last phenylalanine or tryptophan, likely due to a read error. The chain uses TRBV6-1 and TRBJ1-2; D remains ambiguous. The CDR3 has 14 amino acids. Germline V gene data show CDR1 as MNHNS and CDR2 as SASEGT. V was shortened by 1 base and J by 5 bases, with 11 bases between the two germline ends. The CDR3 is CASSEDVRSYGYTL. DNA for the CDR3: TGTGCCAGCAGTGAAGATGTTAGATCATATGGCTACACCCTC.

Turning to this clonotype: The conserved phenylalanine or tryptophan is not found at the CDR3 terminus, so this likely reflects a read error. J is TRBJ2-1 and V is TRBV11-3; D may match TRBD1 or TRBD2 (5 bases each). The CDR3 spans 16 residues. V was cut by 5 bases and J by 5 bases, with 19 bases left in between. Per the germline V gene, CDR1 is SGHNT and CDR2 is YENEEA. CDR3 amino acids: CASSTAGTSLNNEQFL. The CDR3 nucleotides are TGTGCCAGCAGCACAGCTGGGACCTCGTTAAACAATGAGCAGTTCCTC.

Comment on this clonotype: The DNA is left out, because the CDR3 cannot be placed on it with certainty; the CDR3 is given as TCRdb lists it. The J gene is TRBJ2-2, the V gene TRBV4-1; the DNA was not used to check the table's D call, TRBD1. Germline CDR1 MGHRA, CDR2 YSYEKL. The CDR3 sequence runs 17 residues, both termini included. The chain's CDR3 is CASNQVGAGTNTWELFF.

Comments on this clonotype: This may be a read error: a much more frequent sequence differs by one nucleotide. The missing conserved phenylalanine or tryptophan at the end of this CDR3 makes a read error likely. V and J are TRBV20-1 and TRBJ2-3, with TRBD2 matching 8 bases. Germline V gene data show CDR1 as DFQATT and CDR2 as SNEGSKA (reference sequence). V shed 2 bases, J shed 10 bases, and the junction held 14 bases outside the gene matches. The CDR3 is made up of 15 amino acids. The CDR3 is CSARIAGRGDVAQYY. The CDR3 DNA follows: TGCAGTGCTAGAATAGCGGGGAGGGGCGATGTGGCGCAGTATTAT.

The chain has TRBV29-1 and TRBJ2-4, with 9 positions matching TRBD1. This CDR3 has 12 amino acids. Germline-derived CDR1 and CDR2 are SQVTM and ANQGSEA. The CDR3 sequence is CSDGDRVNIQYF. CDR3 DNA sequence: TGCAGTGATGGGGACAGGGTAAACATTCAGTACTTC.

About this clonotype itself: Given the absence of the conserved phenylalanine or tryptophan at the CDR3 end, a read error is likely. The chain uses TRBV14 and TRBJ2-1; D possibly matches TRBD1 or TRBD2 (5 bases each). Germline V gives CDR1 SGHDN, CDR2 FVKESK. The CDR3 has 18 residues. CDR3: CASSPWDLTASSYNEQFL. The CDR3 nucleotides read TGTGCCAGTAGCCCCTGGGACCTGACAGCGAGCTCCTACAATGAGCAGTTCCTC.

This clonotype appeared many times. The rearrangement joins TRBV29-1 to TRBJ1-1; D unclear. CDR3 length: 11 amino acids. Germline lookup yields CDR1 SQVTM and CDR2 ANQGSEA. Deletions cut 4 bases from V and 11 bases from J, with 14 bases between. The CDR3 reads CSVVTVPKAFF. In nucleotides, the CDR3 is TGCAGCGTTGTCACAGTCCCGAAGGCTTTCTTT.

V gene TRBV28 combines with J gene TRBJ2-1; D gene uncertain. Germline lookup yields CDR1 MDHEN and CDR2 SYDVKM. The CDR3 has 11 amino acids. Trimming took 6 bases from V and 10 from J, leaving 10 bases between them. CDR3 DNA: TGTGCCAGCAGCCACTGGGTAGAGCAGTTCTTC. Amino acids: CASSHWVEQFF.

For this clonotype: In this CDR3 the conserved last residue, phenylalanine or tryptophan, is missing, so a read error is likely. V and J are TRBV11-2 and TRBJ2-5; D gene ambiguous. In germline, CDR1 is SGHAT, CDR2 FQNNGV. The CDR3 loop spans 12 amino acids. V dropped 8 bases and J dropped 4 bases, with 11 bases sitting between them. The CDR3 nucleotides are TGTGCCAGCGTGAAATGGGGAGAGACCCAGTACTTA. The encoded protein is CASVKWGETQYL.

Regarding this clonotype: The CDR3 end shows no conserved phenylalanine or tryptophan, and so a read error is likely. The DNA is omitted, as the CDR3 cannot be located on it reliably, and the CDR3 follows TCRdb's listing. The chain links TRBV4-1 to TRBJ2-7; the table's TRBD2 call for D was not verified on the DNA. In germline, CDR1 is MGHRA, CDR2 YSYEKL. The CDR3 comprises 17 residues, both ends counted. CDR3 protein: CASSQHWVGGRGYEQYL.

Notes on this clonotype: Mismatch with germline at one junction end may stem from a read error. Written as DNA, the CDR3 is TGTGCCAGCGGTTTTTGGGTCCCAAACACAGTTACGCAGTATTTT. Its protein is CASGFWVPNTVTQYF. The rearrangement links TRBV12-3 or TRBV12-4 to TRBJ2-3; D is unclear. The CDR3 covers 15 residues.